A single sample gave rise to the 26 T cell receptor beta chains below, sequenced in a study of cytomegalovirus exposure and HLA in healthy donors. In the PCR, 60 Vbeta and 13 Jbeta primers were used. Assay used: immunoSEQ multiplex PCR; TCRdb lists only in-frame clones, some missing. The top ten clones hold approximately 4.4% of a sample with tens of thousands of clones, around 79% of them seen once. Sequenced material: PBMCs. The receptor source for this set is a man in his forties or fifties in good health and CMV-seronegative.

V gene TRBV11-2 combines with J gene TRBJ1-1; no clear D. Germline V lookup: CDR1 SGHAT, CDR2 FQNNGV. V lost 1 base, J lost 4 bases, and 10 bases lay in between. The CDR3 consists of 14 residues. The CDR3 region has the DNA TGTGCCAGCAGCTTAGGCAGAGAGGGCACTGAAGCTTTCTTT. It translates to CASSLGREGTEAFF.

In its sample, this clone was seen a few times. This rearrangement joins TRBV6-1 to TRBJ2-7; D uncertain. Trimming removed 4 bases at V and 2 bases at J, with 6 bases between. The CDR3 loop spans 12 amino acids. The germline gives CDR1 MNHNS, CDR2 SASEGT. CDR3 bases: TGTGCCAGCAGTGTGACTCCCTACGAGCAGTACTTC. This encodes CASSVTPYEQYF.

The V gene is TRBV4-3, the J gene TRBJ2-5; D may be TRBD1 (5 bases). This CDR3 region has 15 residues. With 1 base removed from V and 5 bases from J, the gap between germline ends came to 14 bases. CDR1 is LGHNA and CDR2 is YSLEER in the germline V gene. The CDR3 loop is CASSQVFRGGETQYF. The CDR3 nucleotides are TGCGCCAGCAGCCAAGTTTTTAGGGGTGGTGAGACCCAGTACTTC.

The chain couples TRBV4-3 to TRBJ1-1; D ambiguous. V lost 1 base and J 4 bases, leaving 7 bases between the germline ends. The CDR3 has 13 residues. The germline CDR1 and CDR2 sequences are LGHNA and YSLEER. The CDR3 reads CASSQGEGTEAFF. DNA for the CDR3: TGCGCCAGCAGCCAAGGGGAGGGCACTGAAGCTTTCTTT.

The chain uses TRBV29-1 and TRBJ2-1; 9 positions agree with TRBD1. The junction had 3 bases not matched to a gene; V was cut back by 8 bases and J by 7 bases. The CDR3 has 11 residues. The germline V gene encodes CDR1 SQVTM and CDR2 ANQGSEA. CDR3 nucleotides: TGCAGCTCCGACAGGGGGAATGAGCAGTTCTTC. It yields the protein CSSDRGNEQFF.

This clone occurred a few times. The V call is TRBV7-2, the J call TRBJ2-5, with TRBD2 matching over 10 bases. With 5 bases clipped from V and 2 bases from J, the junction kept 8 bases outside the gene matches. From germline, CDR1 is SGHTA and CDR2 FQGNSA. The CDR3 consists of 16 residues. Written as DNA, the CDR3 is TGTGCCAGCAGCCCACGGACTAGCGGAACTCAAGAGACCCAGTACTTC. This gives the protein CASSPRTSGTQETQYF.

The rearrangement links TRBV2 to TRBJ1-5; no firm D call. The CDR3 length is 14 residues. Trimming shortened V by 8 bases and J by 0 bases, and 11 bases separated the two germline ends. The V gene's germline CDR1 is SNHLY and CDR2 FYNNEI. CDR3 region: CASRPENSNQPQHF. CDR3 DNA: TGTGCCAGCCGTCCGGAGAATAGCAATCAGCCCCAGCATTTT. Complete variable domain (other parts from reference TRBV2 and TRBJ1-5): EPEVTQTPSHQVTQMGQEVILRCVPISNHLYFYWYRQILGQKVEFLVSFYNNEISEKSEIFDDQFSVERPDGSNFTLKIRSTKLEDSAMYFCASRPENSNQPQHFGDGTRLSIL.

The rearrangement uses TRBV7-2 and TRBJ2-7; no definite D call. The CDR3 length is 13 residues. The germline gives CDR1 SGHTA, CDR2 FQGNSA. V dropped 4 bases and J dropped 7 bases, with 14 bases sitting between them. Written as DNA, the CDR3 is TGTGCCAGCAGCTCTCGACCCGGCGGAGAGCAGTACTTC. This gives the protein CASSSRPGGEQYF. Full variable domain (outside the CDR3, taken from reference TRBV7-2 and TRBJ2-7): GAGVSQSPSNKVTEKGKDVELRCDPISGHTALYWYRQSLGQGLEFLIYFQGNSAPDKSGLPSDRFSAERTGGSVSTLTIQRTQQEDSAVYLCASSSRPGGEQYFGPGTRLTVT.

This clone was detected only a few times. The rearrangement links TRBV7-6 to TRBJ2-3; TRBD1 matches 7 bases. The CDR3 runs 15 residues. The V gene's germline CDR1 is SGHVS and CDR2 FNYEAQ. The V and J ends lost 5 bases and 2 bases, in that order; junction bases with no gene match: 7. The CDR3 loop reads CASSAYRGSTDTQYF. CDR3 bases: TGTGCCAGCAGCGCGTACAGGGGATCCACAGATACGCAGTATTTT.

The gene calls are TRBV7-6 and TRBJ2-7, with 8 bases that match TRBD1. V lost 5 bases and J lost 6; bases outside the gene matches: 6. Germline-derived CDR1 and CDR2 are SGHVS and FNYEAQ. The CDR3 is made up of 13 amino acids. The CDR3 region has the DNA TGTGCCAGCAGCACAGGGGGAGGCCTCGAGCAGTACTTC. Protein sequence: CASSTGGGLEQYF.

This clone was counted only a few times. The V and J genes are TRBV28 and TRBJ2-7; 10 positions match TRBD1. Germline CDR1 reads MDHEN; CDR2 reads SYDVKM. The CDR3 contains 15 residues. J gave up 3 bases and V 5 bases, and 7 bases lay outside the gene matches. CDR3 sequence (DNA): TGTGCCAGCAGTCCAATGGACAGGGGGGGCTACGAGCAGTACTTC. Encoded protein: CASSPMDRGGYEQYF.

This chain joins TRBV27 and TRBJ2-1; 14 bases map to TRBD2. The CDR3 is 17 residues long. With 2 bases clipped from V and 7 bases from J, the junction kept 7 bases outside the gene matches. Germline assignment: CDR1 MNHEY and CDR2 SMNVEV (reference sequence). CDR3 nucleotides: TGTGCCAGCAGTTTACTCGCGGGACTAGCGGGAGATAATGAGCAGTTCTTC. Translated: CASSLLAGLAGDNEQFF.

The chain couples TRBV28 to TRBJ2-1, with 7 bases aligning to TRBD1. The CDR3 extends over 14 amino acids. Germline CDR1 MDHEN, CDR2 SYDVKM. V gave up 6 bases and J gave up 6 bases; unmatched junction bases: 8. The CDR3 loop is CASSVDRLRNEQFF. The CDR3 region has the DNA TGTGCCAGCAGCGTGGACAGGCTTCGCAATGAGCAGTTCTTC.

The chain carries TRBV14 and TRBJ2-3, with a tentative D call TRBD2 (5 bases). This CDR3 has 18 residues. Germline assignment: CDR1 SGHDN and CDR2 FVKESK. The germline V and J ends were trimmed by 0 bases and 4 bases, with 20 bases remaining between them. The CDR3 DNA follows: TGTGCCAGCAGCCAAGATAAAACAGCCCTGGAGGTCCCAGATACGCAGTATTTT. Translating gives CASSQDKTALEVPDTQYF.

The CDR3 sequence is CASSPGLAGHEQYF. The CDR3 nucleotides read TGTGCCAGCAGCCCGGGACTAGCGGGACACGAGCAGTACTTC. The V gene is TRBV5-6, the J gene TRBJ2-7; 13 nucleotides match TRBD2. J lost 5 bases, V lost 4 bases, and 3 bases had no gene match. Germline V gene sequence: CDR1 SGHDT, CDR2 YYEEEE. This CDR3 comprises 14 residues.

CDR3 in amino acids: CASSPRVSPTYEQYF. The CDR3 DNA reads TGTGCCAGCAGCCCACGGGTATCCCCGACCTACGAGCAGTACTTC. This chain joins TRBV9 and TRBJ2-7; D gene ambiguous. Germline CDR1 reads SGDLS; CDR2 reads YYNGEE. This CDR3 is 15 amino acids long. The V end lost 4 bases, the J end lost 2 bases, and 16 bases lay between the germline ends. The full variable domain, with the rest looked up from reference TRBV9 and TRBJ2-7, is DSGVTQTPKHLITATGQRVTLRCSPRSGDLSVYWYQQSLDQGLQFLIQYYNGEERAKGNILERFSAQQFPDLHSELNLSSLELGDSALYFCASSPRVSPTYEQYFGPGTRLTVT.

The chain carries TRBV5-1 and TRBJ2-5, with 9 bases matching TRBD1. The J call is uncertain, as TRBJ2-7 better fits the DNA end. This CDR3 has 18 amino acids. In germline, CDR1 is SGHRS, CDR2 YFSETQ. CDR3 region: CASSLGPSGQGIFYEQYF. The CDR3 coding sequence is TGCGCCAGCAGCTTGGGGCCCTCCGGACAGGGGATCTTCTACGAGCAGTACTTC.

This rearrangement joins TRBV19 to TRBJ1-5; 7 nucleotides line up with TRBD1. Germline V lookup: CDR1 LNHDA, CDR2 SQIVND (reference sequence). The CDR3 spans 15 residues. Trimming cost V 10 bases and J 6 bases; bases outside gene matches: 15. For the CDR3, the DNA is TGTGCCACCCGATCGACAGGGCGAAACAGTCAGCCCCAGCATTTT. It specifies CATRSTGRNSQPQHF.

V gene TRBV5-4 combines with J gene TRBJ2-1, with D possibly being TRBD1 (6 bases). The CDR3 covers 18 residues. Trimming removed 4 bases at V and 0 bases at J, with 20 bases between. Germline V gene data show CDR1 as SGHNT and CDR2 as YYREEE (reference sequence). Written as DNA, the CDR3 is TGTGCCAGCAGCCTTGGGGGCCGAGGGCGGAGCTCCTACAATGAGCAGTTCTTC. Protein sequence: CASSLGGRGRSSYNEQFF. The entire variable domain, with the rest obtained from reference TRBV5-4 and TRBJ2-1, is as follows: ETGVTQSPTHLIKTRGQQVTLRCSSQSGHNTVSWYQQALGQGPQFIFQYYREEENGRGNFPPRFSGLQFPNYSSELNVNALELDDSALYLCASSLGGRGRSSYNEQFFGPGTRLTVL.

This clone was picked up a small number of times. The chain recombines TRBV30 with TRBJ1-5, with 11 bases lining up with TRBD1. Germline CDR1 GTSNPN, CDR2 SVGIG (reference sequence). The CDR3 totals 14 residues. The trim removed 5 bases at V and 2 bases at J, leaving 2 bases unmatched. This CDR3 reads CAWRTGGGNQPQHF. The CDR3 region has the DNA TGTGCCTGGCGGACAGGGGGCGGCAATCAGCCCCAGCATTTT.

The chain links TRBV7-6 to TRBJ2-3, with TRBD2 matching 9 bases. The CDR3 covers 15 residues. Germline assignment: CDR1 SGHVS and CDR2 FNYEAQ. The junction had 6 bases not matched to a gene; V was cut back by 6 bases and J by 2 bases. CDR3 sequence reads: CASSSRGRVTDTQYF. The CDR3 bases are TGTGCCAGCAGTTCGCGCGGGAGGGTCACAGATACGCAGTATTTT.

This clone has a handful of counts. This chain joins TRBV5-8 and TRBJ1-2; D gene ambiguous. Germline CDR1 and CDR2: SGHTS and YDEGEE. The CDR3 consists of 14 residues. V was cut by 2 bases and J by 1 base, with 9 bases left in between. The chain's CDR3 is CASSFWQVNYGYTF. The CDR3 bases are TGTGCCAGCAGCTTCTGGCAGGTTAACTATGGCTACACCTTC.

The J gene is TRBJ2-7, the V gene TRBV7-6; D is undetermined. CDR1 and CDR2 (germline): SGHVS, FNYEAQ. This CDR3 comprises 13 residues. V lost 3 bases to trimming and J lost 3 bases, with 9 bases between them. The CDR3 loop reads CASSFRLDYEQYF. For the CDR3, the DNA is TGTGCCAGCAGCTTTCGACTCGACTACGAGCAGTACTTC.

The CDR3 here is CASSVELVGVNTGELFF. CDR3 DNA: TGTGCCAGCAGCGTAGAATTGGTGGGAGTAAACACCGGGGAGCTGTTTTTT. The chain uses TRBV9 and TRBJ2-2, with D tentatively TRBD2 (5 bases). The CDR3 runs 17 residues. The germline V gene encodes CDR1 SGDLS and CDR2 YYNGEE. V lost 0 bases to trimming and J lost 2 bases, with 14 bases between them.

This chain uses TRBV28 with TRBJ2-3, with 8 bases identical to TRBD2. CDR1 and CDR2 (germline): MDHEN, SYDVKM. This CDR3 is 11 amino acids long. J was trimmed by 7 bases and V by 10 bases; bases with no gene match: 4. This CDR3 reads CAIEREYTQYF. The CDR3 DNA is TGTGCCATCGAGCGGGAGTATACGCAGTATTTT.

The chain links TRBV5-8 to TRBJ1-5, with D uncertain. The CDR3 covers 15 residues. Per germline, CDR1 SGHTS and CDR2 YDEGEE. Trimming shortened V by 1 base and J by 3 bases, and 11 bases separated the two germline ends. This CDR3 reads CASSLRVSVNQPQHF. The CDR3 nucleotides are TGTGCCAGCAGCTTGCGGGTGTCAGTCAATCAGCCCCAGCATTTT.